A selection of T cell receptor beta chains follows, all from one sample in a study of T cells in localized non-small cell lung cancer. Libraries were prepared by immunoSEQ multiplex PCR; TCRdb keeps only in-frame clonotypes and omits some of them. This repertoire shows over 30,000 clones, about 87% found once; its top ten account for roughly 2.5%. The input for sequencing was peripheral blood, taken before any cancer treatment. All receptors derive from a woman aged 40 to 75 with stage I lung adenocarcinoma. CDR3s include the opening cysteine and the closing phenylalanine or tryptophan. D genes are given only for firm matches. Size tells how often a clone was seen (once, few, many) or the class of an expanded clone, and some rows leave it out.

>TRBV27|few|-|TRBJ2-1
TGTGCCAGCAGTACCGCAGCCTACAATGAGCAGTTCTTC
CASSTAAYNEQFF
>TRBV28|-|TRBD1|TRBJ2-3
TGTGCCAGCAGTCCAAACAGGGGTAATACGCAGTATTTT
CASSPNRGNTQYF
>TRBV10-3|-|TRBD1|TRBJ1-1
TGTGCCATCAGTGAGTCCTCCGGGACAGGGTTATGGACTGAAGCTTTCTTT
CAISESSGTGLWTEAFF
>TRBV5-5|-|-|TRBJ2-7
TGTGCCAGCAGTTCGACGGACCCTGCCTACGAGCAGTACTTC
CASSSTDPAYEQYF
>TRBV5-4|-|-|TRBJ2-5
TGTGCCAGCAGCACCTATTGGGACCAAGAGACCCAGTACTTC
CASSTYWDQETQYF
>TRBV30|-|TRBD1|TRBJ1-5
TGTGCCTGGAGTACTTGGGACAGGGGCAGACAGCCCCAGCATTTT
CAWSTWDRGRQPQHF
>TRBV5-1|-|TRBD1|TRBJ2-7
TGCGCCAGCAGCACGGGACAGGGGGTCTACGAGCAGTACTTC
CASSTGQGVYEQYF
>TRBV29-1|-|TRBD1|TRBJ2-4
TGCAGCGTCTCGACAGGGGGAAACATTCAGTACTTC
CSVSTGGNIQYF
>TRBV5-4|-|-|TRBJ2-3
TGTGCCAGCAGCGCTGAGTCGGGGTCCAGCACAGATACGCAGTATTTT
CASSAESGSSTDTQYF
>TRBV6-6|-|TRBD2|TRBJ2-7
TGTGCCAGCAGCCCTGGACTAGCGGTGTCCTCCTACGAGCAGTACTTC
CASSPGLAVSSYEQYF
>TRBV19|-|TRBD2|TRBJ2-1
TGTGCCAGTAGTATATTTTTAGCGGGCGATGAGCAGTTCTTC
CASSIFLAGDEQFF
>TRBV27|-|-|TRBJ2-2
TGTGCCAGCAGTTTGTACCCCGGGGAGCTGTTTTTT
CASSLYPGELFF
>TRBV28|-|-|TRBJ2-1
TGTGCCAGCAGTCCACCGGGCTTCTCCTACAATGAGCAGTTCTTC
CASSPPGFSYNEQFF
>TRBV5-1|few|TRBD2|TRBJ2-3
TGCGCCAGCAGCACAGGGACTAGCGGGAGTGATACGCAGTATTTT
CASSTGTSGSDTQYF
>TRBV28|-|TRBD1|TRBJ2-1
TGTGCCAGCAGTTCCGGGACAGGGGAACGGAATGAGCAGTTCTTC
CASSSGTGERNEQFF
>TRBV5-1|-|TRBD2|TRBJ2-3
TGCGCCAGCAGCCTAGCGGGAGGCACAGATACGCAGTATTTT
CASSLAGGTDTQYF
>TRBV6-6|-|TRBD1|TRBJ1-1
TGTGCCAGCAGTTACGTGGCAGGGGGAGGCACTGAAGCTTTCTTT
CASSYVAGGGTEAFF
>TRBV6-5|-|TRBD1|TRBJ1-2
TGTGCCAGCAGTTACTCGCCGGGACAGGGCTATGGCTACACCTTC
CASSYSPGQGYGYTF
>TRBV11-2|-|-|TRBJ1-3
TGTGCCAGCAGCTTCTCAGGGCCGACGTACGGAAACACCATATATTTT
CASSFSGPTYGNTIYF
>TRBV30|-|-|TRBJ1-4
TGTGCCTGGAGGTCGAGGGAGATAAATGAAAAACTGTTTTTT
CAWRSREINEKLFF
>TRBV29-1|-|TRBD1|TRBJ2-1
TGCAGCTTTCCGGGACAGGTTACCTCTACCTCCTACAATGAGCAGTTCTTC
CSFPGQVTSTSYNEQFF
>TRBV20-1|few|-|TRBJ2-1
TGCAGTGCTGCCCGTCAATATGAGCAGTTCTTC
CSAARQYEQFF
>TRBV5-1|-|-|TRBJ2-2
TGCGCCAGCAGCTTGGCGGCAGGGGACACCGGGGAGCTGTTTTTT
CASSLAAGDTGELFF
>TRBV7-3|-|TRBD2|TRBJ2-7
TGTGCCAGCAGCCCCGCCGGGACTAGCGGGAGCGAGCAGTACTTC
CASSPAGTSGSEQYF
>TRBV28|once|-|TRBJ2-3
TGTGCCAGCAGTTCGCGGCGTTTGCCGGCAGACCGCACAGATACGCAGTATTTT
CASSSRRLPADRTDTQYF
>TRBV28|-|TRBD2|TRBJ2-5
TGTGCCAGCAGTTCCCCCGCGGGGGGCCAAGAGACCCAGTACTTC
CASSSPAGGQETQYF
>TRBV28|-|-|TRBJ1-1
TGTGCCAGCAGTTTTGGGGGCGGCACTGAAGCTTTCTTT
CASSFGGGTEAFF
>TRBV11-2|-|-|TRBJ1-1
TGTGCCAGCAGCTTAGAGCAGGGGCTCACTGAAGCTTTCTTT
CASSLEQGLTEAFF
>TRBV18|-|TRBD1|TRBJ1-5
TGTGCCAGCTCACTTATGGACAGGGAGAATCAGCCCCAGCATTTT
CASSLMDRENQPQHF
>TRBV6-6|-|-|TRBJ2-1
TGTGCCAGCAGGGCGACGACGGGAAATGAGCAGTTCTTC
CASRATTGNEQFF
>TRBV7-8|-|-|TRBJ1-5
TGTGCCAGCAGCCTCTTGGGACGGAATCAGCCCCAGCATTTT
CASSLLGRNQPQHF
>TRBV30|once|-|TRBJ2-2
TGTGCCTGGAGTGGACAGGACACCGGGGAGCTGTTTTTT
CAWSGQDTGELFF
>TRBV19|-|-|TRBJ2-7
TGTGCCAGTAGTATCCTCCTATGGGGTTACGAGCAGTACTTC
CASSILLWGYEQYF
>TRBV27|-|TRBD1|TRBJ2-2
TGTGCCAGCAGTTTAAGGGGGCGCTGGACCGGGGAGCTGTTTTTT
CASSLRGRWTGELFF
>TRBV7-2|-|-|TRBJ2-2
TGTGCCAGCAGCTTAGTCTTGAACACCGGGGAGCTGTTTTTT
CASSLVLNTGELFF
>TRBV2|-|-|TRBJ2-1
TGTGCCAGCAGCGGAGGGGGTCTTGGGCGGAGTTACAATGAGCAGTTCTTC
CASSGGGLGRSYNEQFF
>TRBV28|-|TRBD2|TRBJ2-5
TGTGCCAGCACCTCCGGGACTAGCGGGAACCAAGAGACCCAGTACTTC
CASTSGTSGNQETQYF
>TRBV11-3|once|TRBD1|TRBJ1-1
TGTGCCAGCAGCCGGGGACAGGGGGCCACTGAAGCTTTCTTT
CASSRGQGATEAFF
>TRBV28|-|TRBD1|TRBJ2-7
TGTGCCAGCAGTTCCCCCTCACAGGGGGACGAGCAGTACTTC
CASSSPSQGDEQYF
>TRBV5-1|-|-|TRBJ2-2
TGCGCCAGCAGCACGACAGAAGCTGCGAACACCGGGGAGCTGTTTTTT
CASSTTEAANTGELFF
>TRBV5-1|-|TRBD1|TRBJ2-1
TGCGCCAGCAGCCACCGGGGACAGGCTATGTCGTATGAGCAGTTCTTC
CASSHRGQAMSYEQFF
>TRBV7-9|-|-|TRBJ1-2
TGTGCCAGCAGCTTAGATCAGACGGGGCCTGGCTACACCTTC
CASSLDQTGPGYTF
>TRBV7-9|-|-|TRBJ1-1
TGTGCCAGCAGCCGCGCCGGGCGCGGGGGCACTGAAGCTTTCTTT
CASSRAGRGGTEAFF